This T cell receptor beta chain was documented in a study of lymphopenia after photon versus proton radiotherapy. Study-wide results and limits: Oligoclonal CD8+ Temra expansion after nadir drove photon patients' diversity drop. Proton therapy kept repertoires fairly stable, unlike photons, which gained effector/memory cells. Authors raise, but do not show, better survival with proton therapy. A bigger post-nadir fall in TCR diversity correlated inversely with survival time in deceased patients.

A note on this clone: What it recognizes is unknown.

The repertoire was sequenced with immunoSEQ multiplex PCR; TCRdb's copy has only in-frame clones and lacks some. The sample has about 60,000 clones, roughly 84% seen once. Trimming cost V 0 bases and J 2 bases; bases outside gene matches: 3. This CDR3 region has 14 residues. Germline CDR1 and CDR2: GTSNPN and SVGIG (reference sequence). Sequencing was performed on peripheral blood, taken from a patient treated with proton-based radiotherapy. The chain carries TRBV30 and TRBJ2-5, with 7 bases identical to TRBD1. This TCR derives from a man aged 55 to 69 with pancreatic cancer. The CDR3 DNA reads as TGTGCCTGGAGTGTGGTCAGGGGGCAAGAGACCCAGTACTTC. This codes for CAWSVVRGQETQYF.